Shown below are 25 T cell receptor beta chains from a single sample sequenced in a study of cytomegalovirus exposure and HLA in healthy donors. Primers: 60 Vbeta forward and 13 Jbeta reverse. Libraries were prepared by immunoSEQ multiplex PCR; TCRdb keeps only in-frame clonotypes and omits some of them. Seen in this sample are around 110,000 clones; the ten most common clones hold approximately 6.8%. Material: PBMCs. The receptors were gathered from a man aged 35-49 years in good health and CMV-seropositive.

The chain has TRBV27 and TRBJ1-6, with D perhaps matching TRBD1 (5 bases). Trimming pared 10 bases from V and 0 bases from J, leaving 7 bases between. The CDR3 covers 13 residues. Germline V gene sequence: CDR1 MNHEY, CDR2 SMNVEV (reference sequence). The CDR3 nucleotides are TGTGCCACCCAGGGCTCCTATAATTCACCCCTCCACTTT. Translating gives CATQGSYNSPLHF.

This rearrangement joins TRBV5-6 to TRBJ1-1; D is unresolved. From germline, CDR1 is SGHDT and CDR2 YYEEEE. Trimming removed 0 bases from V and 3 bases from J, with 15 bases in between. The CDR3 is 16 residues long. CDR3 in DNA: TGTGCCAGCAGCTTGGTGGGCAGCCTTTTTCACACTGAAGCTTTCTTT. Amino acid sequence: CASSLVGSLFHTEAFF.

CDR3 in DNA: TGTGCCAGCAGTTACAGGGGATCGGGGCCCCAGCATTTT. Amino acid sequence: CASSYRGSGPQHF. This sequence joins TRBV6-5 and TRBJ1-5; D may be TRBD1 (5 bases). V was cut by 2 bases and J by 9 bases, with 11 bases left in between. From germline, CDR1 is MNHEY and CDR2 SVGAGI. The CDR3 is 13 residues long.

V usage is TRBV9 and J usage is TRBJ2-6; D may be TRBD2 (5 bases). V was trimmed by 1 base and J by 0 bases, leaving 11 bases between them. Germline values: CDR1 SGDLS, CDR2 YYNGEE. The CDR3 sequence is 17 residues long. CDR3 residues: CASSVSGGSSGANVLTF. CDR3 nucleotide sequence: TGTGCCAGCAGCGTATCTGGTGGGAGCTCTGGGGCCAACGTCCTGACTTTC.

The V and J genes are TRBV11-2 and TRBJ1-1; TRBD1 is a possible D gene (5 bases). V was clipped by 5 bases and J by 6 bases, with 10 bases between them. The CDR3 totals 12 residues. Per the germline V gene, CDR1 is SGHAT and CDR2 is FQNNGV. CDR3 DNA sequence: TGTGCCAGCAGCCATCAGGGCGCTGAAGCTTTCTTT. Residues: CASSHQGAEAFF.

This sequence joins TRBV9 and TRBJ1-2, with D maybe TRBD1 (5 bases). The germline V gene has CDR1 SGDLS and CDR2 YYNGEE. V was pared by 2 bases and J by 2 bases, with 10 bases between. The CDR3 is 14 amino acids. The CDR3 nucleotides are TGTGCCAGCAGCGTGGGGGGAACCAACTATGGCTACACCTTC. The encoded protein is CASSVGGTNYGYTF.

The chain recombines TRBV5-4 with TRBJ1-3, with 8 bases lining up with TRBD1. The CDR3 is made up of 15 amino acids. V shed 4 bases, J shed 4 bases, and the junction held 7 bases outside the gene matches. Per germline, CDR1 SGHNT and CDR2 YYREEE (reference sequence). The CDR3 spells CASSGGTGSGNTIYF. The CDR3 nucleotides read TGTGCCAGCAGCGGAGGGACAGGCTCCGGAAACACCATATATTTT.

The rearrangement joins TRBV23-1 to TRBJ2-2; 9 nucleotides agree with TRBD1. TRBV23-1 is labeled an ORF, and its function is uncertain. V dropped 2 bases and J dropped 6; count of bases not matched to a gene: 10. The CDR3 extends over 17 amino acids. The CDR3 region is CASSQLPGQGGSGELFF. The CDR3 DNA reads TGCGCCAGCAGTCAACTACCGGGACAGGGTGGTTCCGGGGAGCTGTTTTTT.

This sequence joins TRBV27 and TRBJ2-1; TRBD2 might be the D (5 bases). This CDR3 is 14 amino acids long. Germline assignment: CDR1 MNHEY and CDR2 SMNVEV (reference sequence). V shed 3 bases and J shed 7 bases, with 13 bases lying between them. The CDR3 spells CASSFLDSINEQFF. The CDR3 coding sequence is TGTGCCAGCAGTTTCTTGGACTCTATTAATGAGCAGTTCTTC.

The chain joins TRBV28 to TRBJ2-3; TRBD2 matches at 7 bases. Looked up from germline, CDR1 is MDHEN and CDR2 is SYDVKM. V trimming: 5 bases; J trimming: 2 bases; junction bases outside the gene matches: 7. This CDR3 contains 15 residues. The CDR3 DNA sequence: TGTGCCAGCAGTGGACGGACTAGAATCACAGATACGCAGTATTTT. Amino acid sequence: CASSGRTRITDTQYF.

The chain links TRBV7-9 to TRBJ2-5; maybe TRBD2 (5 bases). Germline-derived CDR1 and CDR2 are SEHNR and FQNEAQ (reference sequence). Trimming took off 3 bases at V and 5 bases at J, with 13 bases between the two ends. This CDR3 has 14 residues. DNA for the CDR3: TGTGCCAGCAGCTTCTATAGCGTAGTCGAGACCCAGTACTTC. Translation: CASSFYSVVETQYF. The entire variable domain, with the rest obtained from reference TRBV7-9 and TRBJ2-5, is as follows: DTGVSQNPRHKITKRGQNVTFRCDPISEHNRLYWYRQTLGQGPEFLTYFQNEAQLEKSRLLSDRFSAERPKGSFSTLEIQRTEQGDSAMYLCASSFYSVVETQYFGPGTRLLVL.

This chain links TRBV19 with TRBJ2-6, with TRBD1 identical over 8 bases. This CDR3 has 14 residues. The J segment lost 2 bases and the V segment lost 9 bases, leaving 3 bases of the junction unmatched. From germline, CDR1 is LNHDA and CDR2 SQIVND (reference sequence). CDR3 sequence (DNA): TGTGCCAGCCACAGGGGGACTGGGGCCAACGTCCTGACTTTC. Translation: CASHRGTGANVLTF.

J is TRBJ2-5 and V is TRBV12-1; TRBD1, the table's D call, was not compared with the DNA. TRBV12-1 is noted as a pseudogene. The CDR3 length is 15 residues. The CDR3 spells CASSGARSLVETQYF. The DNA for the CDR3 is TGTGCCAGCAGCGGGGCTAGGTCCTTGGTGGAGACCCAGTACTTC.

The chain has TRBV5-6 and TRBJ2-3; the match to TRBD1 covers 9 bases. The CDR3 has 17 amino acids. Per the germline V gene, CDR1 is SGHDT and CDR2 is YYEEEE. The junction had 8 bases not matched to a gene; V was cut back by 0 bases and J by 3 bases. The CDR3 region is CASSLEPGQGGTDTQYF. CDR3 DNA: TGTGCCAGCAGCTTGGAACCGGGACAGGGAGGGACAGATACGCAGTATTTT.

The V gene is TRBV19, the J gene TRBJ2-6, with a weak D call TRBD2 (7 bases). The CDR3 contains 16 residues. The V end was cut by 10 bases, the J end by 0 bases, with 16 bases between. CDR1 is LNHDA, CDR2 SQIVND, per germline (reference sequence). CDR3: CATKRRGGSGANVLTF. The CDR3 bases are TGTGCCACCAAGAGAAGGGGGGGCTCTGGGGCCAACGTCCTGACTTTC.

The V gene is TRBV5-4, the J gene TRBJ2-1; perhaps TRBD2 as D (5 bases). V lost 3 bases and J lost 3, with 7 bases in between. The germline V gene has CDR1 SGHNT and CDR2 YYREEE (reference sequence). This CDR3 is 13 amino acids long. The CDR3 loop is CASSSRDYNEQFF. CDR3 nucleotides: TGTGCCAGCAGCTCCCGGGACTACAATGAGCAGTTCTTC. The whole variable domain, filled in from reference TRBV5-4 and TRBJ2-1, reads ETGVTQSPTHLIKTRGQQVTLRCSSQSGHNTVSWYQQALGQGPQFIFQYYREEENGRGNFPPRFSGLQFPNYSSELNVNALELDDSALYLCASSSRDYNEQFFGPGTRLTVL.

The chain links TRBV27 to TRBJ2-7; 15 bases match TRBD2. This CDR3 has 15 amino acids. J gave up 6 bases and V 4 bases, and 4 bases lay outside the gene matches. The V gene's germline CDR1 is MNHEY and CDR2 SMNVEV (reference sequence). The chain's CDR3 is CASSSGLAGGSEQYF. CDR3 nucleotide sequence: TGTGCCAGCAGTTCTGGACTAGCGGGAGGGTCCGAGCAGTACTTC.

V gene TRBV27 combines with J gene TRBJ1-2, with TRBD1 matching over 8 bases. CDR3 length: 15 residues. Germline values: CDR1 MNHEY, CDR2 SMNVEV (reference sequence). The V segment lost 5 bases and the J segment 4 bases; nucleotides outside the gene matches: 9. The CDR3 loop is CASSTRTGLPYGYTF. The CDR3 nucleotides read TGTGCCAGCAGTACCCGGACAGGGCTCCCCTATGGCTACACCTTC.

The chain is built from TRBV5-1 and TRBJ2-2; TRBD1 matches at 7 bases. V trimming: 1 base; J trimming: 4 bases; junction bases outside the gene matches: 4. Germline V lookup: CDR1 SGHRS, CDR2 YFSETQ. CDR3 length: 15 amino acids. The CDR3 is CASSLTAGGTGELFF. The CDR3 DNA reads as TGCGCCAGCAGCTTGACGGCAGGGGGCACCGGGGAGCTGTTTTTT. Full variable domain (outside the CDR3, taken from reference TRBV5-1 and TRBJ2-2): KAGVTQTPRYLIKTRGQQVTLSCSPISGHRSVSWYQQTPGQGLQFLFEYFSETQRNKGNFPGRFSGRQFSNSRSEMNVSTLELGDSALYLCASSLTAGGTGELFFGEGSRLTVL.

The chain employs TRBV5-1 and TRBJ1-1; 7 nucleotides agree with TRBD1. Trimming at V came to 2 bases and at J to 0 bases, leaving 4 bases not matched to a gene. The germline CDR1 and CDR2 sequences are SGHRS and YFSETQ. The CDR3 is 15 residues long. CDR3 amino acids: CASSFGRGMNTEAFF. The CDR3 DNA is TGCGCCAGCAGCTTCGGCAGGGGGATGAACACTGAAGCTTTCTTT.

The chain joins TRBV5-6 to TRBJ1-4; TRBD1 matches at 7 bases. The CDR3 is 18 residues long. Germline V lookup: CDR1 SGHDT, CDR2 YYEEEE. Trimming cost V 0 bases and J 3 bases; bases outside gene matches: 11. CDR3 nucleotide sequence: TGTGCCAGCAGCTTGGAGGGTGGAAGGGGGCGATCTAATGAAAAACTGTTTTTT. This gives the protein CASSLEGGRGRSNEKLFF.

The chain uses TRBV5-1 and TRBJ2-3, with a possible D match to TRBD2 (6 bases). Germline V gene data show CDR1 as SGHRS and CDR2 as YFSETQ. V was pared by 2 bases and J by 1 base, with 11 bases between. This CDR3 is built from 15 residues. CDR3 nucleotide sequence: TGCGCCAGCAGCTTAGGGACTCCGCGCACAGATACGCAGTATTTT. Translating it yields CASSLGTPRTDTQYF.

The DNA for the CDR3 is TGTGCCAGCAGTTATGATAGCGGGAGGGCCACAGATACGCAGTATTTT. This codes for CASSYDSGRATDTQYF. The chain recombines TRBV7-3 with TRBJ2-3, with 11 bases that match TRBD2. Trimming removed 6 bases from V and 2 bases from J; junction bases left unmatched: 7. This CDR3 comprises 16 residues. Germline V CDR1 and CDR2: SGHTA, FQGTGA.

The chain recombines TRBV4-3 with TRBJ2-7; 14 positions match TRBD2. This CDR3 has 14 amino acids. The germline V gene has CDR1 LGHNA and CDR2 YSLEER. Trimming removed 4 bases from V and 7 bases from J; junction bases left unmatched: 3. The CDR3 DNA sequence: TGCGCCAGCAGCCCCGGACTAGCGGGAGGAGAGCAGTACTTC. Its protein product is CASSPGLAGGEQYF.

In DNA, the CDR3 is TGCGCCAGCAGTGGGCAGGGGATTTACAATGAGCAGTTCTTC. As protein: CASSGQGIYNEQFF. V usage is TRBV10-1 and J usage is TRBJ2-1, with D possibly matching TRBD1 (6 bases). This CDR3 comprises 14 residues. Per the germline V gene, CDR1 is WNHNN and CDR2 is SYGVQD (reference sequence). Trimming removed 4 bases from V and 4 bases from J, with 11 bases in between.